The 26 T cell receptor beta chains listed next were all sequenced from one sample in a study of T cells expressing NK-cell markers. With the 5' RACE reads reprocessed, TCRdb shows one record per CDR3 protein and no DNA. With approximately 22,000 distinct CDR3 sequences in the sample, the ten largest clones hold roughly 61%. The sample was blood T cells: a sorted CD56 or NKG2C T cell subset, CD4+ or CD8+ T cells, or bulk PBMC T cells (not recorded which). These receptors all stem from a man aged 18-75 years in good health.

V and J are TRBV3-1 and TRBJ2-7. This CDR3 region has 14 residues. Germline V lookup: CDR1 LGHDT, CDR2 YNNKEL (reference sequence). CDR3 loop: CASSHFGDSYEQYF.

This chain joins TRBV28 and TRBJ2-7; TCRdb gives TRBD1 as the D gene, but with no DNA this cannot be confirmed. Germline V lookup: CDR1 MDHEN, CDR2 SYDVKM. CDR3 length equals 16 residues. The chain's CDR3 is CASSLAYQRHSYEQYF.

J is TRBJ1-2 and V is TRBV4-1; the TRBD1 assignment by TCRdb is unverifiable without DNA. This CDR3 is built from 14 residues. Looked up from germline, CDR1 is MGHRA and CDR2 is YSYEKL. The CDR3 protein is CASSQAPGNYGYTF.

The gene calls are TRBV4-2 and TRBJ2-1; absent DNA, TCRdb's TRBD2 call cannot be checked. The CDR3 runs 21 residues. Germline V gene lookup returns CDR1 LGHNA and CDR2 YNFKEQ. The CDR3 reads CASSHLSGRAAVGHGMNEQFF.

This chain uses TRBV5-4 with TRBJ2-3; the D call from TCRdb, TRBD1, cannot be confirmed without DNA. This CDR3 comprises 13 residues. Per germline, CDR1 SGHNT and CDR2 YYREEE (reference sequence). The CDR3 sequence: CATRGQGTDTQYF.

This sequence joins TRBV2 and TRBJ2-5. Germline CDR1 reads SNHLY; CDR2 reads FYNNEI. The CDR3 covers 15 residues. CDR3 sequence: CASVLAITFQETQYF. The full variable domain, completed using reference TRBV2 and TRBJ2-5, is EPEVTQTPSHQVTQMGQEVILRCVPISNHLYFYWYRQILGQKVEFLVSFYNNEISEKSEIFDDQFSVERPDGSNFTLKIRSTKLEDSAMYFCASVLAITFQETQYFGPGTRLLVL.

The chain has TRBV7-9 and TRBJ1-4; TCRdb outputs TRBD1, but without DNA this stays unchecked. CDR1 is SEHNR and CDR2 is FQNEAQ in the germline V gene (reference sequence). The CDR3 covers 12 residues. CDR3 protein: CASSMDSEKLFF.

The chain's CDR3 is CASSSGSSSYNSPLHF. V is TRBV12-3 or TRBV12-4 and J is TRBJ1-6. The CDR3 extends over 16 amino acids.

The CDR3 loop is CASSDEEWNEQFF. This rearrangement joins TRBV6-4 to TRBJ2-1. From germline, CDR1 is MRHNA and CDR2 SNTAGT. This CDR3 has 13 residues.

The V call is TRBV19, the J call TRBJ1-6; the D gene TCRdb calls, TRBD1, cannot be checked with no DNA. Germline V gene sequence: CDR1 LNHDA, CDR2 SQIVND (reference sequence). The CDR3 runs to 15 residues. CDR3 region: CASSTNRGGNSPLHF.

The rearrangement links TRBV20-1 to TRBJ2-5; absent DNA, TCRdb's TRBD2 call cannot be checked. This CDR3 spans 16 amino acids. In germline, CDR1 is DFQATT, CDR2 SNEGSKA (reference sequence). CDR3 sequence: CSARTRRDYIQETQYF.

The V gene is TRBV7-2, the J gene TRBJ2-7; no DNA is available, so the TRBD2 call from TCRdb remains unchecked. The CDR3 runs to 16 residues. Per the germline V gene, CDR1 is SGHTA and CDR2 is FQGNSA. The CDR3 is CASSSRTSGSSYEQYF. The complete variable domain, with remaining parts taken from reference TRBV7-2 and TRBJ2-7, reads GAGVSQSPSNKVTEKGKDVELRCDPISGHTALYWYRQSLGQGLEFLIYFQGNSAPDKSGLPSDRFSAERTGGSVSTLTIQRTQQEDSAVYLCASSSRTSGSSYEQYFGPGTRLTVT.

The chain combines TRBV18 with TRBJ2-7; TCRdb proposes TRBD1, but this gene call is untestable without DNA. The CDR3 covers 15 residues. The V gene's germline CDR1 is KGHSH and CDR2 LQKENI. CDR3 sequence reads: CASSPGGTHSYEQYF.

CDR3 region: CASSGERGAEAFF. The V and J genes are TRBV2 and TRBJ1-1; the TCRdb call, TRBD1, lacks DNA for checking. Germline V gives CDR1 SNHLY, CDR2 FYNNEI. The CDR3 length is 13 residues.

The rearrangement joins TRBV12-3 or TRBV12-4 to TRBJ1-3. The length of the CDR3 is 13 residues. The CDR3 is CASSESPGNTIYF.

Frequency places this clonotype as medium-sized. CDR3 region: CASSQLTLNTGELFF. V usage is TRBV3-1 and J usage is TRBJ2-2. Germline V gene lookup returns CDR1 LGHDT and CDR2 YNNKEL (reference sequence). This CDR3 comprises 15 residues.

The chain employs TRBV10-3 and TRBJ1-3; TCRdb outputs TRBD1, but without DNA this stays unchecked. The V gene's germline CDR1 is ENHRY and CDR2 SYGVKD. The CDR3 runs 15 residues. The CDR3 reads CATTPGDYSGNTIYF.

V and J are TRBV10-2 and TRBJ2-5; TCRdb reports TRBD2, a call that lacks DNA to check it against. In germline, CDR1 is WSHSY, CDR2 SAAADI. The CDR3 length is 15 residues. The CDR3 spells CASSESAGSLKTQYF.

The chain is built from TRBV5-5 and TRBJ2-7. This CDR3 is 12 amino acids long. Germline values: CDR1 SGHKS, CDR2 YYEKEE (reference sequence). CDR3 region: CASSLDLGEQYF.

This rearrangement joins TRBV4-1 to TRBJ2-4; TCRdb lists TRBD1, though no DNA is available to test this call. This CDR3 is 18 amino acids long. Germline V gene data show CDR1 as MGHRA and CDR2 as YSYEKL. The CDR3 is CASSPGGTRGPAKNIQYF.

The rearrangement uses TRBV19 and TRBJ1-5; TCRdb calls TRBD1, which cannot be checked without DNA. The CDR3 loop spans 14 amino acids. Germline V gene lookup returns CDR1 LNHDA and CDR2 SQIVND (reference sequence). The CDR3 spells CASSITGDNQPQHF.

This sequence joins TRBV20-1 and TRBJ1-5; TCRdb gives TRBD1 as the D gene, but with no DNA this cannot be confirmed. This CDR3 region has 12 residues. The germline V gene encodes CDR1 DFQATT and CDR2 SNEGSKA (reference sequence). CDR3 residues: CSAWDGNQPQHF.

V is TRBV29-1 and J is TRBJ2-3. Germline CDR1 is SQVTM and CDR2 is ANQGSEA. CDR3 length: 13 amino acids. The CDR3 spells CSVTEFSTDTQYF.

The chain joins TRBV5-1 to TRBJ2-3; the TRBD1 assignment by TCRdb is unverifiable without DNA. CDR1 is SGHRS and CDR2 is YFSETQ in the germline V gene. There are 16 residues in the CDR3. The CDR3 reads CASSLGLAGVADTQYF.

The chain carries TRBV12-3 or TRBV12-4 and TRBJ2-5. The CDR3 length is 12 residues. CDR3 sequence: CASSLTEETQYF.

V usage is TRBV5-1 and J usage is TRBJ2-1; TCRdb calls TRBD2, which cannot be checked without DNA. The CDR3 is made up of 21 amino acids. The germline V gene encodes CDR1 SGHRS and CDR2 YFSETQ. The CDR3 protein is CASSLSSLTGDGEGRLNEQFF. The whole variable domain, filled in from reference TRBV5-1 and TRBJ2-1, reads KAGVTQTPRYLIKTRGQQVTLSCSPISGHRSVSWYQQTPGQGLQFLFEYFSETQRNKGNFPGRFSGRQFSNSRSEMNVSTLELGDSALYLCASSLSSLTGDGEGRLNEQFFGPGTRLTVL.